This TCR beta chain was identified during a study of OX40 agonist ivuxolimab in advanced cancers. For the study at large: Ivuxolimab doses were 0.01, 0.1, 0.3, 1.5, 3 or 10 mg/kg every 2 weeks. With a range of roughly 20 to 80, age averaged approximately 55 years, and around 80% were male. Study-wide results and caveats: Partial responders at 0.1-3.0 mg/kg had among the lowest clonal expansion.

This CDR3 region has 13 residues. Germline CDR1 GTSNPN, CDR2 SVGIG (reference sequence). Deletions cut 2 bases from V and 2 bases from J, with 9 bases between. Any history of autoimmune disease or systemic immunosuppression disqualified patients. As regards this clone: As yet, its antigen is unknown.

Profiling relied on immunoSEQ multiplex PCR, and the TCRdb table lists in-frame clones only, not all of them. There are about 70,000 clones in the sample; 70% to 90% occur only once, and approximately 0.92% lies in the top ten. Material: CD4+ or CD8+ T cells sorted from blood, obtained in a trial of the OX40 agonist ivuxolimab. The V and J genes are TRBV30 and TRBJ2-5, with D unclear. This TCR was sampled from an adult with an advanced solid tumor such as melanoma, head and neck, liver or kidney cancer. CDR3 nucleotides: TGTGCCTGGAGTAAGGGTCTTCAAGAGACCCAGTACTTC. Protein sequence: CAWSKGLQETQYF.